A selection of T cell receptor beta chains follows, all from one sample in a study of CD8 T cells in ankylosing spondylitis. Using its own MiXCR run on the 5' RACE reads, TCRdb lists one record per CDR3 protein. Of 300,000 to 400,000 distinct CDR3 sequences listed, approximately 15% were seen once; the top ten hold around 0.99%. The sequenced sample consisted of blood, either unsorted or a sorted T cell fraction (not recorded which). The source is a male donor with ankylosing spondylitis or in good health (not recorded which). CDR3s include the opening cysteine and the closing phenylalanine or tryptophan. Each record gives: CDR3 protein, CDR3 DNA, J gene, V gene, D gene, clone size. A D gene is named only where the DNA matches it firmly. The size field is filled for only some rows; it gives once, few, many or a size class.

CDR3aa: CASSLQALEGETQYF; CDR3nt: TGTGCCAGCAGCCTCCAAGCACTCGAGGGAGAGACCCAGTACTTC; j_gene: TRBJ2-5; v_gene: TRBV7-2; d_gene: .; abundance: few
CDR3aa: CASSPRTGRDEQYF; CDR3nt: TGTGCCAGCAGTCCTCGGACAGGGCGAGACGAGCAGTACTTC; j_gene: TRBJ2-7; v_gene: TRBV6-1; d_gene: TRBD1; abundance: once
CDR3aa: CASSPGTGGKVQPQHF; CDR3nt: TGCGCCAGCAGCCCCGGGACAGGGGGCAAGGTTCAGCCCCAGCATTTT; j_gene: TRBJ1-5; v_gene: TRBV5-1; d_gene: TRBD1; abundance: .
CDR3aa: CSAIDPNTGELFF; CDR3nt: TGCAGTGCTATAGATCCTAACACCGGGGAGCTGTTTTTT; j_gene: TRBJ2-2; v_gene: TRBV20-1; d_gene: .; abundance: .
CDR3aa: CASSLEGISYEQYF; CDR3nt: TGCGCCAGCAGCTTGGAGGGAATCTCCTACGAGCAGTACTTC; j_gene: TRBJ2-7; v_gene: TRBV5-1; d_gene: .; abundance: many
CDR3aa: CASSTPRLAGQETQYF; CDR3nt: TGTGCCAGCAGCACCCCCAGGCTGGCTGGACAAGAGACCCAGTACTTC; j_gene: TRBJ2-5; v_gene: TRBV3-1; d_gene: .; abundance: .
CDR3aa: CASSLRRDGETQYF; CDR3nt: TGTGCCAGCAGCTTACGGCGGGACGGGGAGACCCAGTACTTC; j_gene: TRBJ2-5; v_gene: TRBV7-9; d_gene: .; abundance: many
CDR3aa: CASSRQFPPGSPLHF; CDR3nt: TGTGCCAGCAGCCGACAATTCCCTCCTGGATCACCCCTCCACTTT; j_gene: TRBJ1-6; v_gene: TRBV11-2; d_gene: .; abundance: many
CDR3aa: CSVLGLKYEQYF; CDR3nt: TGCAGCGTTTTAGGACTGAAATACGAGCAGTACTTC; j_gene: TRBJ2-7; v_gene: TRBV29-1; d_gene: .; abundance: .
CDR3aa: CASSHSRTSGHNEQFF; CDR3nt: TGTGCCAGCAGCCACAGTCGGACTAGCGGGCACAATGAGCAGTTCTTC; j_gene: TRBJ2-1; v_gene: TRBV6-2/TRBV6-3; d_gene: TRBD2; abundance: .
CDR3aa: CSAWDSEDEQFF; CDR3nt: TGCAGTGCTTGGGACAGCGAAGATGAGCAGTTCTTC; j_gene: TRBJ2-1; v_gene: TRBV20-1; d_gene: TRBD1; abundance: few
CDR3aa: CASSRDRMNTGELFF; CDR3nt: TGCGCCAGCAGCCGGGACAGGATGAACACCGGGGAGCTGTTTTTT; j_gene: TRBJ2-2; v_gene: TRBV5-1; d_gene: TRBD1; abundance: few
CDR3aa: CASSLGTTGNTEAFF; CDR3nt: TGCGCCAGCAGCCTCGGAACGACAGGGAACACTGAAGCTTTCTTT; j_gene: TRBJ1-1; v_gene: TRBV5-1; d_gene: .; abundance: .
CDR3aa: CASKLRGLSTDTQYF; CDR3nt: TGCGCCAGCAAGCTCAGGGGGCTTAGCACAGATACGCAGTATTTT; j_gene: TRBJ2-3; v_gene: TRBV5-1; d_gene: TRBD1; abundance: .
CDR3aa: CSVEDPPLSPYGYTF; CDR3nt: TGCAGCGTTGAAGATCCTCCCCTCAGCCCCTATGGCTACACCTTC; j_gene: TRBJ1-2; v_gene: TRBV29-1; d_gene: .; abundance: few
CDR3aa: CASRVVGGDTGELFF; CDR3nt: TGCGCCAGCAGGGTCGTGGGAGGGGACACCGGGGAGCTGTTTTTT; j_gene: TRBJ2-2; v_gene: TRBV5-1; d_gene: TRBD2; abundance: .
CDR3aa: CASSLTGGLGGEQYF; CDR3nt: TGTGCCAGCAGCCTGACTGGTGGCCTGGGAGGCGAGCAGTACTTC; j_gene: TRBJ2-7; v_gene: TRBV7-9; d_gene: .; abundance: .
CDR3aa: CSAEQGSGNTIYF; CDR3nt: TGCAGTGCCGAACAGGGCTCTGGAAACACCATATATTTT; j_gene: TRBJ1-3; v_gene: TRBV20-1; d_gene: .; abundance: .
CDR3aa: CAWSVLGDTQYF; CDR3nt: TGTGCCTGGAGCGTTTTAGGAGATACGCAGTATTTT; j_gene: TRBJ2-3; v_gene: TRBV30; d_gene: .; abundance: .
CDR3aa: CAISGGGGTDTQYF; CDR3nt: TGTGCCATCAGTGGCGGCGGGGGCACAGATACGCAGTATTTT; j_gene: TRBJ2-3; v_gene: TRBV10-3; d_gene: .; abundance: few
CDR3aa: CASSSETSSYNEQFF; CDR3nt: TGTGCCAGCAGCTCCGAAACGAGCTCCTACAATGAGCAGTTCTTC; j_gene: TRBJ2-1; v_gene: TRBV7-9; d_gene: .; abundance: many
CDR3aa: CSARGGDRETAGGPLETQYF; CDR3nt: TGCAGTGCTAGAGGAGGGGACAGGGAGACAGCGGGAGGGCCTCTGGAGACCCAGTACTTC; j_gene: TRBJ2-5; v_gene: TRBV20-1; d_gene: .; abundance: .
CDR3aa: CASSEGLAGEKLFF; CDR3nt: TGTGCCAGCAGCGAGGGACTAGCGGGGGAAAAACTGTTTTTT; j_gene: TRBJ1-4; v_gene: TRBV7-8; d_gene: .; abundance: .
CDR3aa: CASSPRLAARNEQFF; CDR3nt: TGTGCCAGCAGCCCAAGACTAGCGGCCCGGAATGAGCAGTTCTTC; j_gene: TRBJ2-1; v_gene: TRBV3-1; d_gene: TRBD2; abundance: few
CDR3aa: CSVDREGGYTF; CDR3nt: TGCAGCGTTGACCGGGAGGGAGGCTACACCTTC; j_gene: TRBJ1-2; v_gene: TRBV29-1; d_gene: .; abundance: many
CDR3aa: CASGRDSPNSYEQYF; CDR3nt: TGCGCCAGCGGTCGCGACAGCCCCAACTCCTACGAGCAGTACTTC; j_gene: TRBJ2-7; v_gene: TRBV5-1; d_gene: .; abundance: .
CDR3aa: CASSFAVHYGYTF; CDR3nt: TGTGCCAGCAGTTTTGCGGTACACTATGGCTACACCTTC; j_gene: TRBJ1-2; v_gene: TRBV12-3/TRBV12-4; d_gene: .; abundance: .
CDR3aa: CASSVTGKENSPLHF; CDR3nt: TGCGCCAGCAGCGTCACAGGGAAGGAGAATTCACCCCTCCACTTT; j_gene: TRBJ1-6; v_gene: TRBV5-1; d_gene: .; abundance: .
CDR3aa: CSVRDTLNTEAFF; CDR3nt: TGCAGCGTCCGGGACACCCTGAACACTGAAGCTTTCTTT; j_gene: TRBJ1-1; v_gene: TRBV29-1; d_gene: .; abundance: .
CDR3aa: CASSEAHTQNQPQHF; CDR3nt: TGTGCCAGCAGTGAAGCGCACACCCAGAATCAGCCCCAGCATTTT; j_gene: TRBJ1-5; v_gene: TRBV2; d_gene: .; abundance: .